This paragraph reports one TCR beta chain. Trimming took 1 base from V and 6 from J; bases not matched to a gene: 12. The germline gives CDR1 LGHDT, CDR2 YNNKEL (reference sequence). There are 18 residues in the CDR3. The sample originates from a study of blood T cell repertoires in COVID-19. The assay was immunoSEQ multiplex PCR, and TCRdb's table has in-frame clones only and misses some. Here the sample spans tens of thousands of clones, 89% being singletons. This receptor was obtained from a middle-aged man with acute or convalescent COVID-19. This chain connects TRBV3-1 (or the pseudogene TRBV3-2) to TRBJ2-3; 11 bases match TRBD1. Sequencing used peripheral blood. The CDR3: CASSQGSYGQGAYDTQYF. CDR3 DNA sequence: TGTGCCAGCAGCCAAGGTTCCTACGGACAGGGGGCATATGATACGCAGTATTTT.